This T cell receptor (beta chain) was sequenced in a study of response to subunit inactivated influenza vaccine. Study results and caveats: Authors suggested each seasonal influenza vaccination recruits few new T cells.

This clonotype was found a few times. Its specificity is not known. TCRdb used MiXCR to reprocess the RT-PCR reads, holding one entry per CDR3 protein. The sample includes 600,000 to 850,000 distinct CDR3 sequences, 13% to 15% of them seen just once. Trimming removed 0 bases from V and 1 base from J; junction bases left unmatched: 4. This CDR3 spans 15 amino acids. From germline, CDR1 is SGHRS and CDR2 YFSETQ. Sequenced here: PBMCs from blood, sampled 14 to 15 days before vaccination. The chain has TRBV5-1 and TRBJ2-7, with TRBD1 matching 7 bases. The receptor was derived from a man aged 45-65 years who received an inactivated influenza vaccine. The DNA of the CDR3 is TGCGCCAGCAGCTTGGGGGCGACAGGGTCCTACGAGCAGTACTTC. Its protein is CASSLGATGSYEQYF.